Here is one TCR beta chain with its context. A junction boundary mismatches the germline segment, possibly from a read error. The source of the sample is a study of T cell responses to AZD1222 COVID-19 vaccine. The protocol was immunoSEQ multiplex PCR, while the TCRdb copy is restricted to in-frame clones and leaves out a portion. This table has roughly 80,000 clones, around 92% appearing once. The germline CDR1 and CDR2 sequences are MDHEN and SYDVKM. The CDR3 contains 13 residues. This clonotype originated in an adult in good health. This specimen was peripheral blood, taken on day 0 of AZD1222 vaccination. The gene calls are TRBV28 and TRBJ1-2, with D perhaps matching TRBD1 (5 bases). The CDR3 protein is CASSHRNQQRGPF. In DNA form, the CDR3 reads TGTGCCAGCAGTCACCGAAACCAACAGCGGGGCCCTTTC.